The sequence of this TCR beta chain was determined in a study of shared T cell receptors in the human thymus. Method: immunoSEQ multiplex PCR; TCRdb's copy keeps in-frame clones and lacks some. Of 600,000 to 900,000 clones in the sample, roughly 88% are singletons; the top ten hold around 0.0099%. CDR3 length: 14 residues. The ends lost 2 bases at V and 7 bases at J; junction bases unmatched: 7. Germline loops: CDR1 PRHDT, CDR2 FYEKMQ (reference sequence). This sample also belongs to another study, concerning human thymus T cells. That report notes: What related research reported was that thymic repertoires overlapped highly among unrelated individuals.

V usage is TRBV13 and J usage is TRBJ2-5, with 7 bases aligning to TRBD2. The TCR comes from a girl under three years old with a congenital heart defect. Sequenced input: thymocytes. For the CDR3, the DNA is TGTGCCAGCAGCTTACCGGGACTATTCCCGACCCAGTACTTC. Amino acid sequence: CASSLPGLFPTQYF. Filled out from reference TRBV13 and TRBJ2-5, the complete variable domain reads AAGVIQSPRHLIKEKRETATLKCYPIPRHDTVYWYQQGPGQDPQFLISFYEKMQSDKGSIPDRFSAQQFSDYHSELNMSSLELGDSALYFCASSLPGLFPTQYFGPGTRLLVL.